This T cell receptor (beta chain) was sequenced in a study of shared clonotypes between healthy human individuals. HIV-negative, healthy adults without recent acute infections or vaccinations were the donors. The donors were all Caucasian adults (living in Nashville, Tennessee). This clone occurred many times. In the original processing: ImmunoSEQ yielded junction-only sequences lacking quality scores, so filtering differed. Clones were read by immunoSEQ multiplex PCR, and TCRdb kept only the in-frame ones, dropping some. From that table come the V and J calls and clone size; the DNA was used to work out D and trimming. The sample records approximately 440,000 clones, approximately 71% being singletons. The TCR originated in a woman in her thirties or forties in good health. Some clones in this sample may be carry-over from other donors' samples. Source material: PBMCs.

The CDR3 protein is CASFSGRAYEQYF. The CDR3, as DNA: TGTGCCAGCTTTAGCGGGAGGGCCTACGAGCAGTACTTC. The chain has TRBV2 and TRBJ2-7, with 11 bases lining up with TRBD2. V lost 8 bases and J lost 2; bases outside the gene matches: 2. The CDR3 consists of 13 residues. CDR1 and CDR2 (germline): SNHLY, FYNNEI. Full variable domain (missing parts from reference TRBV2 and TRBJ2-7): EPEVTQTPSHQVTQMGQEVILRCVPISNHLYFYWYRQILGQKVEFLVSFYNNEISEKSEIFDDQFSVERPDGSNFTLKIRSTKLEDSAMYFCASFSGRAYEQYFGPGTRLTVT.